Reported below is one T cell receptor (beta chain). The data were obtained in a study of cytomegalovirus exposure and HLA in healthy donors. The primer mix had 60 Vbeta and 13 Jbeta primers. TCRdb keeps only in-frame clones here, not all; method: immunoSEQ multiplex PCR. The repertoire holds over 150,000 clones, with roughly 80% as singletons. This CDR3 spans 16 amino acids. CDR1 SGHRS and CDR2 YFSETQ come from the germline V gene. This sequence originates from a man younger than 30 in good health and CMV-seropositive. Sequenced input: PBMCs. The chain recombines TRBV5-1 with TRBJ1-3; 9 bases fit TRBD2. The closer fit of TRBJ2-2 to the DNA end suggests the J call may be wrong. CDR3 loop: CASSRQREVGTGELFF. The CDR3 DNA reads TGCGCCAGCAGTCGTCAGCGGGAGGTCGGCACCGGGGAGCTGTTTTTT.